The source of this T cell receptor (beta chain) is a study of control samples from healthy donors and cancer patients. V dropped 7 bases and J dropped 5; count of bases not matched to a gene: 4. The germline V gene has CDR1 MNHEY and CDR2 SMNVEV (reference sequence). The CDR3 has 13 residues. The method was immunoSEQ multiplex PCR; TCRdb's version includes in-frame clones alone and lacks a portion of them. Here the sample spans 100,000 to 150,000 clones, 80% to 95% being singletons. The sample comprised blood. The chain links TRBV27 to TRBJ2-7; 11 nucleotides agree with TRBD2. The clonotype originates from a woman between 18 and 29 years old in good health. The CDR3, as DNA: TGTGCCAGCAATCCGGGACTAGCGGACGAGCAGTACTTC. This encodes CASNPGLADEQYF.